Reported below is one TCR beta chain. This sample was included in a study of blood T cell repertoires in COVID-19. Assay: immunoSEQ multiplex PCR; the TCRdb copy retains only in-frame clones and omits some. The sample consists of approximately 150,000 clones, 83% of them appearing once. Per the germline V gene, CDR1 is SGHAT and CDR2 is FQNNGV. The CDR3 sequence is 15 residues long. The V and J ends lost 2 bases and 4 bases, in that order; junction bases with no gene match: 6. Sequences were obtained from peripheral blood. This receptor was identified in a woman of 80 years or more with acute or convalescent COVID-19. The rearrangement joins TRBV11-2 to TRBJ2-7, with TRBD2 matching 9 bases. The CDR3 here is CASSLRAGGPYEQYF. CDR3 sequence (DNA): TGTGCCAGCAGCTTAAGGGCGGGAGGGCCTTACGAGCAGTACTTC.